A selection of T cell receptor beta chains follows, all from one sample in a study of T cell responses to AZD1222 COVID-19 vaccine. Measured with immunoSEQ multiplex PCR; TCRdb has only the in-frame clones, and not every one. This sample has some 94,000 clones, with around 90% found just once. Sequenced material: peripheral blood, taken 28 days after the second AZD1222 dose. The source of these receptors is an adult who received the AZD1222 COVID-19 vaccine. The CDR3 runs from the conserved cysteine through the conserved F or W. D genes are given only for firm matches. Rows give clone size only sometimes, using once, few, many, or a class for an expanded clone.

V	size	D	length	J	DNA	CDR3
TRBV11-2	-	-	13	TRBJ1-2	TGTGCCAGCAGCTATACAGGGATCTATGGCTACACCTTC	CASSYTGIYGYTF
TRBV6-6	-	-	17	TRBJ1-6	TGTGCCAGCAGTCGCGTACGAACACCGAAGGTTGATTCACCCCTCCACTTT	CASSRVRTPKVDSPLHF
TRBV6-5	-	TRBD2	15	TRBJ2-1	TGTGCCAGCAGATATAGCGGGGGCGTTTACAATGAGCAGTTCTTC	CASRYSGGVYNEQFF
TRBV10-3	-	-	13	TRBJ1-5	TGTGCCATCAGATCAGGTAGCAATCAGCCCCAGCATTTT	CAIRSGSNQPQHF
TRBV29-1	few	-	11	TRBJ2-2	TGCAGCGTTGATGGGGCCGGGGAGCTGTTTTTT	CSVDGAGELFF
TRBV19	-	TRBD2	17	TRBJ2-5	TGTGCCAGTAGTATTGGGGGACTAGCGGGGCAGCAGGAGACCCAGTACTTC	CASSIGGLAGQQETQYF
TRBV7-7	-	-	16	TRBJ1-5	TGTGCTAGCAGCCTATACCCGGGCGGCGAGAATCAGCCCCAGCATTTT	CASSLYPGGENQPQHF
TRBV7-9	-	TRBD2	16	TRBJ2-3	TGTGCCAGCAGACCACGACTAGCGGGGGGAACAGATACGCAGTATTTT	CASRPRLAGGTDTQYF
TRBV27	-	TRBD1	18	TRBJ2-7	TGTGCCAGCAGTTCCAGGATCCGGACAGGGTTTGGGTCCTACGAGCAGTACTTC	CASSSRIRTGFGSYEQYF
TRBV6-5	-	-	15	TRBJ1-2	TGTGCCAGCAGTTACTCGAATGGGGGGAACTATGGCTACACCTTC	CASSYSNGGNYGYTF
TRBV5-1	-	TRBD1	12	TRBJ2-7	TGCGCCAGCAGCTTGACAGGGGACGAGCAGTACTTC	CASSLTGDEQYF
TRBV7-8	-	-	12	TRBJ1-5	TGTGCCAGCAGCTTAGCGTATCAGCCCCAGCATTTT	CASSLAYQPQHF
TRBV6-5	-	-	15	TRBJ1-5	TGTGCCAGCACCCTAAGGGTCGGAATCAATCAGCCCCAGCATTTT	CASTLRVGINQPQHF
TRBV4-2	-	TRBD2	17	TRBJ2-3	TGTGCCAGCAGCCAAGATGCGGGGCGGGGGGGTTCGGATACGCAGTATTTT	CASSQDAGRGGSDTQYF
TRBV7-9	-	TRBD1	14	TRBJ2-7	TGTGCCAGCAGCTGGACAGGGCGTTCTCACGAGCAGTACTTC	CASSWTGRSHEQYF
TRBV2	few	-	12	TRBJ2-7	TGTGCCAGTACAGGGTTGCAATACGAGCAGTACTTC	CASTGLQYEQYF
TRBV18	once	TRBD1	14	TRBJ2-7	TGTGCCAGCTCACCAGGGACAGGAGTCTACGAGCAGTACTTC	CASSPGTGVYEQYF
TRBV7-9	-	TRBD1	14	TRBJ1-2	TGTGCCAGCAGCTTAGGACAGGGAAACTATGGCTACACCTTC	CASSLGQGNYGYTF
TRBV19	few	-	13	TRBJ1-1	TGTGCCAGTAGTATTCGGGTTTCAGCGGGAGCTTTCTTT	CASSIRVSAGAFF
TRBV7-8	-	-	15	TRBJ1-3	TGTGCCAGCAGCTTAGCCCCCGGGGCTGGAAACACCATATATTTT	CASSLAPGAGNTIYF
TRBV28	-	-	12	TRBJ2-1	TGTGCCAGCAGTCTCGGACACAATGAGCAGTTCTTC	CASSLGHNEQFF
TRBV6-5	-	-	15	TRBJ1-5	TGTGCCAGCAGTTACGCGACCCATAGCAATCAGCCCCAGCATTTT	CASSYATHSNQPQHF
TRBV11-2	-	-	15	TRBJ2-1	TGTGCCAGCAGCTTCGAGGGGCTCGGCTACAATGAGCAGTTCTTC	CASSFEGLGYNEQFF
TRBV9	few	-	15	TRBJ2-2	TGTGCCAGCAGCGCCGCGGACGGATACACCGGGGAGCTGTTTTTT	CASSAADGYTGELFF
TRBV13	few	-	16	TRBJ2-2	TGTGCCAGCAGCGAACCTCAGGGGCGAGGGACCGGGGAGCTGTTTTTT	CASSEPQGRGTGELFF
TRBV18	once	TRBD2	17	TRBJ2-3	TGTGCCAGCTCACCACAGCTAGCGGGGAGATTACCAGATACGCAGTATTTT	CASSPQLAGRLPDTQYF
TRBV19	-	TRBD1	15	TRBJ1-5	TGTGCCAGTAGTGTCCGACAGGGGTTCGCTCAGCCCCAGCATTTT	CASSVRQGFAQPQHF
TRBV6-5	-	TRBD1	12	TRBJ2-7	TGTGCCAGCAGCTGGACAGGCTACGAGCAGTACTTC	CASSWTGYEQYF
TRBV27	-	-	12	TRBJ1-1	TGTGCCAGCAGTTTCTTTGGTCAGGAAGCTTTCTTT	CASSFFGQEAFF
TRBV9	once	-	17	TRBJ2-5	TGTGCCAGCAGCGTAGGGCAGCTCTTTCCCGATCAAGAGACCCAGTACTTC	CASSVGQLFPDQETQYF
TRBV11-1	-	-	14	TRBJ2-3	TGTGCCAGCAGCTTAATTAGGGACACAGATACGCAGTATTTT	CASSLIRDTDTQYF
TRBV7-9	-	-	14	TRBJ2-4	TGTGCCAGCAGCTTGAGGGGTCCTAAAAACATTCAGTACTTC	CASSLRGPKNIQYF